Each of the 26 T cell receptor beta chains below was sequenced from the same sample in a study of blood T cell repertoires in COVID-19. Only in-frame clones appear in the TCRdb table, and some are missing; sequencing was by immunoSEQ multiplex PCR. The sample carries 71,000 or so clones, approximately 87% recorded once. Source material: peripheral blood. These receptors came from an elderly man in a cohort sampled during active COVID-19.

The J gene is TRBJ2-5, the V gene TRBV5-6; D is perhaps TRBD1 (6 bases). This CDR3 is 15 amino acids long. Germline CDR1 reads SGHDT; CDR2 reads YYEEEE. The V end lost 3 bases, the J end lost 2 bases, and 14 bases lay between the germline ends. The CDR3 loop is CASSWAIGGQETQYF. In DNA, the CDR3 is TGTGCCAGCAGCTGGGCCATAGGGGGTCAAGAGACCCAGTACTTC.

The J gene is TRBJ2-3, the V gene TRBV10-3, with TRBD2 matching over 10 bases. This CDR3 has 18 residues. V was pared by 0 bases and J by 0 bases, with 6 bases of the junction left unmatched. The germline V gene has CDR1 ENHRY and CDR2 SYGVKD. The CDR3 loop is CAISESSERGGSTDTQYF. The CDR3 DNA reads TGTGCCATCAGTGAGTCGTCGGAGCGGGGGGGAAGCACAGATACGCAGTATTTT.

V gene TRBV11-2 combines with J gene TRBJ2-3; the D is unclear. Per the germline V gene, CDR1 is SGHAT and CDR2 is FQNNGV. The ends were cut back, 3 bases at V and 1 base at J, with 8 bases in the middle. CDR3 length: 14 amino acids. DNA of the CDR3: TGTGCCAGCAGCTTCGGCGGAGGCACAGATACGCAGTATTTT. As protein: CASSFGGGTDTQYF.

This chain connects TRBV18 to TRBJ1-2; 7 positions match TRBD1. Trimming at V came to 4 bases and at J to 2 bases, leaving 10 bases not matched to a gene. This CDR3 region has 16 residues. CDR1 and CDR2 (germline): KGHSH, LQKENI. CDR3 nucleotides: TGTGCCAGCTCACTACGGGTGACAGGGTTCAACTATGGCTACACCTTC. Amino acids: CASSLRVTGFNYGYTF.

The chain is built from TRBV7-8 and TRBJ2-1; 8 bases line up with TRBD1. Looked up from germline, CDR1 is SGHVS and CDR2 is FQNEAQ. The CDR3 covers 14 residues. J lost 6 bases, V lost 5 bases, and 6 bases had no gene match. The CDR3 DNA reads TGTGCCAGCAGCACCCGGACAGGGCCCAATGAGCAGTTCTTC. This gives the protein CASSTRTGPNEQFF.

The rearrangement joins TRBV5-1 to TRBJ1-1; unclear D gene. The CDR3 is 14 residues long. Germline V gene data show CDR1 as SGHRS and CDR2 as YFSETQ. V was cut by 3 bases and J by 11 bases, with 20 bases left in between. The CDR3 nucleotides read TGCGCCAGCAGCTCCGGCGGGCCCTTTTCACGGGCTTTCTTT. Its translation is CASSSGGPFSRAFF. Full variable domain (outside the CDR3, taken from reference TRBV5-1 and TRBJ1-1): KAGVTQTPRYLIKTRGQQVTLSCSPISGHRSVSWYQQTPGQGLQFLFEYFSETQRNKGNFPGRFSGRQFSNSRSEMNVSTLELGDSALYLCASSSGGPFSRAFFGQGTRLTVV.

The genes are TRBV6-6 and TRBJ2-3; 9 bases match TRBD2. The trim removed 0 bases at V and 4 bases at J, leaving 2 bases unmatched. The CDR3 loop spans 15 amino acids. Germline V CDR1 and CDR2: MNHNY, SVGAGI (reference sequence). The CDR3 sequence: CASSYSLAGADTQYF. DNA for the CDR3: TGTGCCAGCAGTTACTCCTTAGCGGGAGCAGATACGCAGTATTTT.

This rearrangement joins TRBV5-1 to TRBJ2-3; D is unclear. This CDR3 has 15 residues. V was shortened by 0 bases and J by 2 bases, with 10 bases between the two germline ends. Per the germline V gene, CDR1 is SGHRS and CDR2 is YFSETQ. Here the CDR3 DNA reads TGCGCCAGCAGCTTGGGACTTGGTAACACAGATACGCAGTATTTT. Residues: CASSLGLGNTDTQYF.

The chain joins TRBV19 to TRBJ2-1; TRBD2 might be the D (7 bases). Germline-derived CDR1 and CDR2 are LNHDA and SQIVND (reference sequence). The ends were cut back, 1 base at V and 0 bases at J, with 13 bases in the middle. The CDR3 runs 17 residues. This CDR3 reads CASSIGGGVSSYNEQFF. As DNA, the CDR3 is TGTGCCAGTAGTATAGGGGGGGGCGTCAGCTCCTACAATGAGCAGTTCTTC.

This clone was seen only a few times. CDR3 protein: CSVAGRGQVTDTQYF. The DNA of the CDR3 is TGCAGCGTTGCGGGCAGGGGGCAGGTCACAGATACGCAGTATTTT. V is TRBV29-1 and J is TRBJ2-3; the match to TRBD1 covers 8 bases. The CDR3 is made up of 15 amino acids. The V gene end was trimmed by 4 bases and the J gene end by 2 bases; junction bases not matched to a gene: 8. The V gene's germline CDR1 is SQVTM and CDR2 ANQGSEA.

This sequence joins TRBV9 and TRBJ2-3, with TRBD2 matching over 8 bases. The CDR3 spans 18 residues. Germline V gene lookup returns CDR1 SGDLS and CDR2 YYNGEE. After removal of 1 base from V and 2 bases from J, the junction contained 12 bases not matched to a gene. CDR3 region: CASSVRERAGASTDTQYF. CDR3 DNA: TGTGCCAGCAGCGTAAGGGAAAGAGCGGGGGCATCCACAGATACGCAGTATTTT.

This clone has only one observation. V is TRBV27 and J is TRBJ2-2; a weak D match, TRBD1 (6 bases). Germline lookup yields CDR1 MNHEY and CDR2 SMNVEV (reference sequence). With 6 bases removed from V and 1 base from J, the gap between germline ends came to 12 bases. CDR3 length equals 15 residues. DNA for the CDR3: TGTGCCAGCAGCCCCCGGGACAAGAACACCGGGGAGCTGTTTTTT. Translated, it gives CASSPRDKNTGELFF.

CDR3 nucleotides: TGTGCCAGCAGCTTACAGGGGGTGACCTACGAGCAGTACGTC. Amino acid sequence: CASSLQGVTYEQYV. The chain joins TRBV5-4 to TRBJ2-7; 8 nucleotides line up with TRBD1. The V and J ends lost 2 bases and 2 bases, in that order; junction bases with no gene match: 3. Looked up from germline, CDR1 is SGHNT and CDR2 is YYREEE (reference sequence). The CDR3 consists of 14 residues.

This clone was seen just once. This rearrangement joins TRBV12-5 to TRBJ1-2; D gene unclear. The CDR3 is 16 amino acids. V was trimmed by 0 bases and J by 4 bases, leaving 15 bases between them. Germline CDR1 is LGHNT and CDR2 is FRNRAP. In DNA, the CDR3 is TGTGCTAGTGGTTTGGTTCCGTCGGGATTTGCCTATGGCTACACCTTC. It translates to CASGLVPSGFAYGYTF.

This clone was picked up one time. The CDR3 region is CASRGTAGTEAFF. CDR3 sequence (DNA): TGTGCCAGCAGAGGGACGGCGGGAACTGAAGCTTTCTTT. V is TRBV5-4 and J is TRBJ1-1, with D possibly being TRBD1 (5 bases). The CDR3 has 13 residues. Trimming took off 5 bases at V and 5 bases at J, with 13 bases between the two ends. Germline CDR1 and CDR2: SGHNT and YYREEE (reference sequence).

This chain links TRBV4-1 with TRBJ2-7, with 11 nucleotides matching TRBD2. Unmatched junction bases numbered 9, after V lost 0 bases and J lost 2 bases. The CDR3 runs 18 residues. The V gene's germline CDR1 is MGHRA and CDR2 YSYEKL. The CDR3 sequence is CASSQDWATSGVPYEQYF. CDR3 in DNA: TGCGCCAGCAGCCAAGATTGGGCGACTAGCGGGGTGCCCTACGAGCAGTACTTC.

This sequence joins TRBV10-3 and TRBJ1-2; 7 positions match TRBD1. This CDR3 has 14 amino acids. The germline V gene encodes CDR1 ENHRY and CDR2 SYGVKD. V lost 10 bases and J lost 7; bases outside the gene matches: 15. The chain's CDR3 is CATLQGRNVPGYTF. The DNA of the CDR3 is TGTGCCACATTACAGGGGAGGAACGTCCCTGGCTACACCTTC.

The chain joins TRBV7-2 to TRBJ2-3; 13 bases are shared with TRBD2. The junction had 8 bases not matched to a gene; V was cut back by 4 bases and J by 4 bases. The CDR3 extends over 17 amino acids. Germline V gives CDR1 SGHTA, CDR2 FQGNSA. This CDR3 is CASSSGTSGDPPDTQYF. In DNA form, the CDR3 reads TGTGCCAGCAGCTCCGGGACTAGCGGGGACCCCCCAGATACGCAGTATTTT.

The rearrangement links TRBV6-2 or TRBV6-3 to TRBJ2-7; 8 bases map to TRBD1. CDR3 length equals 13 residues. Germline-derived CDR1 and CDR2 are MNHEY and SVGEGT. V gave up 5 bases and J gave up 4 bases; unmatched junction bases: 4. CDR3 sequence: CASSQRTGYEQYF. The CDR3 bases are TGTGCCAGCAGTCAAAGGACAGGGTACGAGCAGTACTTC.

This chain uses TRBV5-1 with TRBJ1-4, with a possible D match to TRBD1 (6 bases). The CDR3 consists of 15 residues. Per the germline V gene, CDR1 is SGHRS and CDR2 is YFSETQ. V gave up 5 bases and J gave up 0 bases, with 11 bases separating them. For the CDR3, the DNA is TGCGCCAGCAGAACAGGGTCCGCAACTAATGAAAAACTGTTTTTT. Amino acid sequence: CASRTGSATNEKLFF.

The chain is built from TRBV5-6 and TRBJ2-4, with 8 bases lining up with TRBD1. Germline loops: CDR1 SGHDT, CDR2 YYEEEE. There are 17 residues in the CDR3. The junction had 11 bases not matched to a gene; V was cut back by 0 bases and J by 6 bases. CDR3 loop: CASSLAYPGGYGNIQYF. The DNA of the CDR3 is TGTGCCAGCAGCTTGGCCTACCCAGGGGGCTATGGAAACATTCAGTACTTC.

The chain combines TRBV12-5 with TRBJ1-3; D unclear. The CDR3 extends over 15 amino acids. Germline V lookup: CDR1 LGHNT, CDR2 FRNRAP. The V end was cut by 0 bases, the J end by 0 bases, with 6 bases between. CDR3: CASGLVQSSGNTIYF. CDR3 coding DNA: TGTGCTAGTGGTTTGGTACAAAGCTCTGGAAACACCATATATTTT.

This rearrangement joins TRBV3-1 (or the pseudogene TRBV3-2) to TRBJ2-1; 8 positions agree with TRBD1. CDR3 size: 13 residues. V trimming: 6 bases; J trimming: 5 bases; junction bases outside the gene matches: 3. Germline V lookup: CDR1 LGHDT, CDR2 YNNKEL (reference sequence). CDR3 loop: CASSQDRDNEQFF. In nucleotides, the CDR3 is TGTGCCAGCAGTCAGGACAGGGACAATGAGCAGTTCTTC.

The chain uses TRBV6-1 and TRBJ1-3; the match to TRBD1 covers 8 bases. The germline V gene has CDR1 MNHNS and CDR2 SASEGT. There are 18 residues in the CDR3. V lost 2 bases, J lost 5 bases, and 14 bases stayed unmatched. CDR3 bases: TGTGCCAGCAGTGAAAACAGGGGGGTGTGGGGTTCGAGAAACACCATATATTTT. Translation: CASSENRGVWGSRNTIYF.

The CDR3 nucleotides are TGTGCCAGCAGCCAGCTTGGGGGCCCAGATACGCAGTATTTT. Its protein is CASSQLGGPDTQYF. The chain carries TRBV3-1 (or the pseudogene TRBV3-2) and TRBJ2-3; maybe TRBD1 (6 bases). Germline V CDR1 and CDR2: LGHDT, YNNKEL (reference sequence). The V end was cut by 3 bases, the J end by 4 bases, with 11 bases between. The CDR3 covers 14 residues.

This clone has just a few counts. J is TRBJ2-4 and V is TRBV3-1 (or the pseudogene TRBV3-2); TRBD2 aligns across 7 bases. Germline V CDR1 and CDR2: LGHDT, YNNKEL (reference sequence). V lost 5 bases, J lost 0 bases, and 4 bases stayed unmatched. The CDR3 has 15 amino acids. The CDR3 region is CASSFTGGAKNIQYF. The CDR3 coding sequence is TGTGCCAGCAGCTTCACGGGGGGAGCCAAAAACATTCAGTACTTC.